Presented here are 29 T cell receptor beta chains from one specimen sequenced in a study of T cell responses to AZD1222 COVID-19 vaccine. TCRdb's copy holds only in-frame clones and misses some; the assay was immunoSEQ multiplex PCR. The sample consists of more than 95,000 clones, more than 75% of them appearing once. Material: peripheral blood, obtained on day 0 of AZD1222 vaccination. The receptors shown here come from an adult in good health.

This clone was detected only once. The rearrangement links TRBV3-1 (or the pseudogene TRBV3-2) to TRBJ2-1; maybe TRBD1 (5 bases). Trimming left V 1 base short and J 6 bases short, with 10 bases between. Germline CDR1 LGHDT, CDR2 YNNKEL (reference sequence). This CDR3 has 14 amino acids. This CDR3 is CASSQGGRFNEQFF. For the CDR3, the DNA is TGTGCCAGCAGCCAAGGGGGCAGATTCAATGAGCAGTTCTTC.

The chain combines TRBV6-6 with TRBJ2-3; possibly TRBD1 for D (5 bases). Germline lookup yields CDR1 MNHNY and CDR2 SVGAGI (reference sequence). Between the trimmed V and J ends, which lost 5 bases and 5 bases, there was a span of 14 bases. The CDR3 is 14 amino acids. As DNA, the CDR3 is TGTGCCAGCAGTGGTACAGGACGCCTAGATACGCAGTATTTT. It codes for CASSGTGRLDTQYF.

In its sample, this clone was seen a few times. The gene calls are TRBV3-1 (or the pseudogene TRBV3-2) and TRBJ2-5; TRBD2 aligns across 8 bases. The CDR3 loop spans 15 amino acids. The V and J ends lost 0 bases and 4 bases, in that order; junction bases with no gene match: 4. The germline gives CDR1 LGHDT, CDR2 YNNKEL (reference sequence). The CDR3 DNA sequence: TGTGCCAGCAGCCAAGACGGGGGGGCGTCAGAGACCCAGTACTTC. This sequence encodes CASSQDGGASETQYF.

This sequence joins TRBV7-2 and TRBJ1-1; D gene uncertain. The CDR3 extends over 13 amino acids. The ends were cut back, 2 bases at V and 1 base at J, with 5 bases in the middle. In germline, CDR1 is SGHTA, CDR2 FQGNSA. The CDR3 region has the DNA TGTGCCAGCAGCTTATGGTGGAACACTGAAGCTTTCTTT. This translates into CASSLWWNTEAFF. Complete variable domain (other parts from reference TRBV7-2 and TRBJ1-1): GAGVSQSPSNKVTEKGKDVELRCDPISGHTALYWYRQSLGQGLEFLIYFQGNSAPDKSGLPSDRFSAERTGGSVSTLTIQRTQQEDSAVYLCASSLWWNTEAFFGQGTRLTVV.

There are a few counts of this clone. The V call is TRBV12-3 or TRBV12-4, the J call TRBJ1-2; unclear D gene. V dropped 10 bases and J dropped 8 bases, with 17 bases sitting between them. The CDR3 contains 12 residues. CDR3 in amino acids: CAIPTGLQGYTF. DNA of the CDR3: TGTGCCATTCCTACCGGGTTGCAGGGCTACACCTTC.

V usage is TRBV2 and J usage is TRBJ2-5; tentatively, D is TRBD1 (6 bases). The germline gives CDR1 SNHLY, CDR2 FYNNEI. The CDR3 totals 15 residues. Between the trimmed V and J ends, which lost 7 bases and 3 bases, there was a span of 18 bases. The DNA of the CDR3 is TGTGCCAGCAACCCCATTAGGACAGTAGAAGAGACCCAGTACTTC. Translated, it gives CASNPIRTVEETQYF.

This chain joins TRBV27 and TRBJ1-6; 9 positions agree with TRBD1. The CDR3 length is 15 residues. V was pared by 4 bases and J by 7 bases, with 5 bases of the junction left unmatched. CDR1 and CDR2 from the germline V gene are MNHEY and SMNVEV (reference sequence). The CDR3 is CASSSQDRGNSPLHF. CDR3 DNA: TGTGCCAGCAGTTCCCAGGACAGGGGAAATTCACCCCTCCACTTT.

The chain combines TRBV18 with TRBJ2-2; D is ambiguous. CDR1 KGHSH and CDR2 LQKENI come from the germline V gene. The length of the CDR3 is 13 residues. Deletions cut 4 bases from V and 5 bases from J, with 8 bases between. In DNA, the CDR3 is TGTGCCAGCTCACGAGACCCGACCGGGGAGCTGTTTTTT. Protein sequence: CASSRDPTGELFF.

This rearrangement joins TRBV6-6 to TRBJ2-2; TRBD1 might be the D (5 bases). Trimming took off 2 bases at V and 1 base at J, with 8 bases between the two ends. Germline CDR1 and CDR2: MNHNY and SVGAGI (reference sequence). The CDR3 covers 15 residues. In DNA, the CDR3 is TGTGCCAGCAGTTACCTAGGACAGAACACCGGGGAGCTGTTTTTT. The encoded protein is CASSYLGQNTGELFF.

This rearrangement joins TRBV7-8 to TRBJ1-1, with D possibly matching TRBD1 (6 bases). This CDR3 comprises 17 residues. CDR1 and CDR2 (germline): SGHVS, FQNEAQ. V was shortened by 5 bases and J by 3 bases, with 22 bases between the two germline ends. This CDR3 reads CASSLSRDIILDTEAFF. CDR3 coding DNA: TGTGCCAGCAGCCTCAGCCGGGACATTATACTTGACACTGAAGCTTTCTTT.

The CDR3 DNA reads as TGTGCCAGCAGCTCCTTCAGGGACTCTGGGGCCAACGTCCTGACTTTC. Amino acids: CASSSFRDSGANVLTF. The rearrangement links TRBV7-9 to TRBJ2-6; possibly TRBD1 for D (5 bases). V gave up 4 bases and J gave up 0 bases, with 10 bases separating them. The CDR3 is 16 residues long. The germline CDR1 and CDR2 sequences are SEHNR and FQNEAQ (reference sequence).

The chain uses TRBV19 and TRBJ1-1, with D possibly matching TRBD1 (5 bases). The CDR3 contains 14 residues. Germline assignment: CDR1 LNHDA and CDR2 SQIVND (reference sequence). Trimming took 5 bases from V and 1 from J, leaving 11 bases between them. The chain's CDR3 is CASSRQLQNTEAFF. CDR3 nucleotides: TGTGCCAGTAGTCGACAGTTACAGAACACTGAAGCTTTCTTT.

This chain uses TRBV2 with TRBJ1-2; 11 bases agree with TRBD1. The junction had 5 bases not matched to a gene; V was cut back by 6 bases and J by 2 bases. Germline V gene sequence: CDR1 SNHLY, CDR2 FYNNEI. CDR3 length: 15 residues. The CDR3 here is CASRFGQGANYGYTF. CDR3 in DNA: TGTGCCAGCAGATTCGGACAGGGGGCAAACTATGGCTACACCTTC. Full variable domain (remainder filled in from reference TRBV2 and TRBJ1-2): EPEVTQTPSHQVTQMGQEVILRCVPISNHLYFYWYRQILGQKVEFLVSFYNNEISEKSEIFDDQFSVERPDGSNFTLKIRSTKLEDSAMYFCASRFGQGANYGYTFGSGTRLTVV.

This clone was recorded only once. This chain links TRBV18 with TRBJ2-3, with a tentative D call TRBD2 (6 bases). Between the trimmed V and J ends, which lost 1 base and 2 bases, there was a span of 13 bases. Germline V lookup: CDR1 KGHSH, CDR2 LQKENI. This CDR3 spans 16 amino acids. The CDR3 DNA sequence: TGTGCCAGCTCACCACGAGTAGGGACTTTCACAGATACGCAGTATTTT. Its protein is CASSPRVGTFTDTQYF.

The chain has TRBV11-1 and TRBJ1-1; possible D gene TRBD1, 6 bases. The CDR3 consists of 15 residues. V lost 5 bases and J lost 3, with 16 bases in between. Looked up from germline, CDR1 is SGHAT and CDR2 is FQDESV (reference sequence). CDR3 sequence reads: CASSQPQGRDTEAFF. In DNA form, the CDR3 reads TGTGCCAGCAGCCAGCCACAGGGCCGGGACACTGAAGCTTTCTTT.

This rearrangement joins TRBV5-1 to TRBJ1-1; D call uncertain. Per germline, CDR1 SGHRS and CDR2 YFSETQ. V was shortened by 1 base and J by 0 bases, with 25 bases between the two germline ends. This CDR3 is 20 amino acids long. CDR3 bases: TGCGCCAGCAGCTTGAGGGCCGGGAATCGGGCTTCTTCTATGAACACTGAAGCTTTCTTT. This gives the protein CASSLRAGNRASSMNTEAFF.

The chain has TRBV7-2 and TRBJ1-2, with D unclear. Between the trimmed V and J ends, which lost 2 bases and 5 bases, there was a span of 6 bases. Germline values: CDR1 SGHTA, CDR2 FQGNSA. The CDR3 is 12 residues long. CDR3 sequence reads: CASSLLGYGYTF. The CDR3 DNA follows: TGTGCCAGCAGCTTACTCGGGTATGGCTACACCTTC.

The rearrangement uses TRBV7-2 and TRBJ1-4; tentative D call: TRBD1 (5 bases). The CDR3 sequence is 14 residues long. CDR1 is SGHTA, CDR2 FQGNSA, per germline. V gave up 3 bases and J gave up 7 bases, with 12 bases separating them. CDR3 protein: CASSLQGTTEKLFF. The CDR3 DNA follows: TGTGCCAGCAGCTTGCAGGGAACCACTGAAAAACTGTTTTTT.

The rearrangement links TRBV27 to TRBJ2-4; tentative D call: TRBD1 (6 bases). Trimming took off 5 bases at V and 6 bases at J, with 11 bases between the two ends. From germline, CDR1 is MNHEY and CDR2 SMNVEV (reference sequence). The CDR3 runs to 13 residues. The CDR3 DNA reads as TGTGCCAGCAGTCCACAGGGTACAAACATTCAGTACTTC. This encodes CASSPQGTNIQYF.

The V gene is TRBV27, the J gene TRBJ2-1; 13 bases fit TRBD2. The CDR3 has 16 amino acids. Germline CDR1 and CDR2: MNHEY and SMNVEV (reference sequence). V shed 4 bases, J shed 8 bases, and the junction held 8 bases outside the gene matches. The CDR3 region has the DNA TGTGCCAGCAGTTCGCTACTAGCGGGAGGGCCTGATGAGCAGTTCTTC. The encoded protein is CASSSLLAGGPDEQFF.

CDR3 sequence: CASSLNIQTQYF. CDR3 DNA: TGTGCCAGCAGTCTGAATATCCAGACCCAGTACTTC. The chain employs TRBV25-1 and TRBJ2-5, with D hard to call. The CDR3 loop spans 12 amino acids. Germline values: CDR1 MGHDK, CDR2 SYGVNS. V was clipped by 5 bases and J by 6 bases, with 10 bases between them. The whole variable domain, filled in from reference TRBV25-1 and TRBJ2-5, reads EADIYQTPRYLVIGTGKKITLECSQTMGHDKMYWYQQDPGMELHLIHYSYGVNSTEKGDLSSESTVSRIRTEHFPLTLESARPSHTSQYLCASSLNIQTQYFGPGTRLLVL.

This clone was recorded only once. This sample also contains other DNA sequences that code for the same CDR3. The chain couples TRBV5-4 to TRBJ2-3; TRBD1 might be the D (5 bases). Germline CDR1 SGHNT, CDR2 YYREEE (reference sequence). V was shortened by 5 bases and J by 3 bases, with 10 bases between the two germline ends. The CDR3 length is 13 residues. CDR3 sequence (DNA): TGTGCCAGCAGTCGCGACAGTACAGATACGCAGTATTTT. The encoded protein is CASSRDSTDTQYF.

This clone was observed a few times. The J gene is TRBJ2-4, the V gene TRBV6-2 or TRBV6-3, with D possibly matching TRBD2 (6 bases). The CDR3 runs to 16 residues. Germline values: CDR1 MNHEY, CDR2 SVGEGT. The V end lost 6 bases, the J end lost 2 bases, and 17 bases lay between the germline ends. For the CDR3, the DNA is TGTGCCAGCAGCCCTTTTGCGGGGTCGACCAAAAACATTCAGTACTTC. It yields the protein CASSPFAGSTKNIQYF.

The J gene is TRBJ2-2, the V gene TRBV14; TRBD1 matches 8 bases. Unmatched junction bases numbered 11, after V lost 4 bases and J lost 7 bases. CDR1 SGHDN and CDR2 FVKESK come from the germline V gene. This CDR3 spans 16 amino acids. The CDR3 nucleotides read TGTGCCAGCAGCCCCCCCGGGCAGGGGGCAAACGGGGAGCTGTTTTTT. This gives the protein CASSPPGQGANGELFF.

This chain's CDR3 is CASSQRDRKMNTEAFF. In DNA, the CDR3 is TGCGCCAGCAGTCAAAGGGACAGAAAAATGAACACTGAAGCTTTCTTT. V gene TRBV23-1 combines with J gene TRBJ1-1, with 7 positions matching TRBD1. TRBV23-1 is an ORF; its function is uncertain. After removal of 2 bases from V and 0 bases from J, the junction contained 6 bases not matched to a gene. The CDR3 extends over 16 amino acids.

This rearrangement joins TRBV12-5 to TRBJ1-3, with 10 nucleotides matching TRBD1. Germline CDR1 LGHNT, CDR2 FRNRAP. This CDR3 has 18 amino acids. V was clipped by 5 bases and J by 2 bases; unmatched bases: 12. CDR3 in DNA: TGTGCTAGTGGTCTTGTGACAGGGGGCTCTCTCCCTGGAAACACCATATATTTT. Its translation is CASGLVTGGSLPGNTIYF.

The chain uses TRBV4-1 and TRBJ1-2; D unclear. V was clipped by 5 bases and J by 5 bases, with 12 bases between them. This CDR3 spans 13 amino acids. From germline, CDR1 is MGHRA and CDR2 YSYEKL. For the CDR3, the DNA is TGCGCCAGCAGCTTCCGGGAATATTATGGCTACACCTTC. This sequence encodes CASSFREYYGYTF.

CDR3 region: CAGVGDSYEQYF. The CDR3 DNA follows: TGTGCCGGGGTGGGGGATTCCTACGAGCAGTACTTC. The rearrangement uses TRBV7-9 and TRBJ2-7, with D perhaps being TRBD1 or TRBD2 (5 bases each). The germline V and J ends were trimmed by 11 bases and 1 base, with 12 bases remaining between them. This CDR3 spans 12 amino acids. The germline gives CDR1 SEHNR, CDR2 FQNEAQ (reference sequence).

The chain links TRBV3-1 (or the pseudogene TRBV3-2) to TRBJ2-5; 10 nucleotides match TRBD2. V gave up 5 bases and J gave up 5 bases; unmatched junction bases: 11. The CDR3 runs to 16 residues. From germline, CDR1 is LGHDT and CDR2 YNNKEL (reference sequence). The CDR3 DNA reads as TGTGCCAGCAGCTCCCAAGGAGCGGGAGGGCTGGAGACCCAGTACTTC. Translated, it gives CASSSQGAGGLETQYF.